This T cell receptor beta chain was documented in a study of T cell responses to AZD1222 COVID-19 vaccine. Assay: immunoSEQ multiplex PCR; the TCRdb copy retains only in-frame clones and omits some. Among about 130,000 clones listed, roughly 84% were seen once. The clonotype was recovered from an adult in good health. The starting material was peripheral blood, obtained on day 0 of AZD1222 vaccination.

This CDR3 reads CASSYSIAGGPDEQYF. DNA of the CDR3: TGTGCCAGCAGTTACTCGATAGCGGGGGGGCCCGACGAGCAGTACTTC. This rearrangement joins TRBV6-5 to TRBJ2-7, with TRBD2 identical over 11 bases. The CDR3 totals 16 residues. The V segment lost 0 bases and the J segment 5 bases; nucleotides outside the gene matches: 6. Per germline, CDR1 MNHEY and CDR2 SVGAGI.